Listed below are T cell receptor beta chains from one sample, sequenced in a study of T-cell reconstitution after alpha-beta-depleted transplantation in children. TCRdb re-derived calls from the PCR reads in MiXCR, one entry per CDR3 protein. The sample yields around 490,000 distinct CDR3 sequences, roughly 11% seen once. Sample: PBMCs, mostly from graft donor cells, taken 180 days after TCRalphabeta/CD19-depleted stem cell transplant. All receptors come from a female patient aged 2 to 10 who had a stem cell transplant for aplastic anemia, so the T cells may come from the graft donor. The CDR3 runs from the conserved cysteine through the conserved F or W. The order of the fields is V gene, CDR3 protein.

TRBV5-1,CASSAPRDRLYNEQFF
TRBV12-3/TRBV12-4,CASSELVESYEQYF
TRBV20-1,CSARDVRSMNTEAFF
TRBV12-5,CASGLVLSGRDNEQFF
TRBV18,CASSPGPGRYQPQHF
TRBV27,CASSSDYSGRAGETQYF
TRBV20-1,CSARDNRDREQYF
TRBV18,CASSPAVSSGNQETQYF
TRBV5-8,CASSSTGGWNNEQFF
TRBV20-1,CSAKRYQGEQYF
TRBV6-6,CASSLQRVAGRFF
TRBV29-1,CSVISGGNQPQHF
TRBV27,CASSLLSVGTANEKLFF
TRBV10-3,CATTRGQGTGELFF
TRBV14,CASSQDRDQETQYF
TRBV11-3,CASSLVIQSLLAGSSDTQYF
TRBV20-1,CSARGDRENQPQHF
TRBV2,CASEDRTIYEQYF
TRBV28,CASSPPGGVYEQYF
TRBV7-2,CASSPRVSLNSPLHF
TRBV28,CASSSLAGVNTEAFF
TRBV19,CASSAGQGESDTQYF
TRBV7-6,CASSLGGVPYEQYF
TRBV12-3/TRBV12-4,CASSSRTYTYGYTF
TRBV12-3/TRBV12-4,CASSFRQAPYGYTF
TRBV7-9,CASSGGSLADEQFF
TRBV11-2,CASSLGPGGLADTQYF
TRBV4-2,CASREDSGRALSKNIQYF
TRBV29-1,CSVDVVQETQYF
TRBV29-1,CSVERSTETQYF
TRBV28,CASSFPGDRNSYEQYF
TRBV29-1,CSVVGATVTGELFF
TRBV6-2/TRBV6-3,CASSSLAGATDTQYF
TRBV5-5,CASSYRQGTLTEAFF
TRBV20-1,CSAPGQGFEAFF
TRBV7-8,CASRGGPGELFF
TRBV12-3/TRBV12-4,CASSLNGLPGGEQYF
TRBV7-8,CASSLVGTGNQPQHF
TRBV7-2,CASSLDAGRLNSPLHF
TRBV20-1,CSARDGQGPRENIQYF
TRBV12-3/TRBV12-4,CASSLRLRTDTQYF
TRBV9,CASSVLSVSFDLNTGELFF
TRBV15,CATSRVLMRGETQYF
TRBV12-3/TRBV12-4,CASSRYGGLTQYF
TRBV7-9,CASSLSHSGQKDEKLFF
TRBV6-1,CASRQDRGRGGYTF
TRBV20-1,CSARDSSGRSNEQFF
TRBV12-3/TRBV12-4,CASSSLGLAKNIQYF
TRBV20-1,CSAPLDRDSNEQFF
TRBV7-6,CASSLFHLNEQFF
TRBV20-1,CSASRALENTEAFF
TRBV28,CASSPHGDSTYEQYF
TRBV7-9,CASSLPGTGAEKLFF
TRBV12-3/TRBV12-4,CASSMVWAGELFF